This TCR beta chain was identified in a study of CD8 T cells in ankylosing spondylitis. Whole-study results and caveats: It was reported that disease-linked clones were significantly enriched in matched ankylosing spondylitis synovial fluid. Past research had described some motif variants in reactive arthritis synovial fluid and blood. In ankylosing spondylitis blood, a motif of roughly 8 highly homologous TCR beta variants appeared characteristic.

The V gene lost 3 bases and the J gene lost 0 bases, with 27 bases spanning the gap. The CDR3 is 21 residues long. Germline V CDR1 and CDR2: SGHAT, FQDESV (reference sequence). Quantitative 5'-RACE was performed with molecular barcodes, and it yielded the TCR beta libraries. A single record per CDR3 protein comes from TCRdb applying MiXCR to the 5' RACE reads. The table records about 230,000 distinct CDR3 sequences, roughly 8.2% of them present only once. Regarding this clonotype: The antigen is undetermined.

This clonotype was sampled from a female donor with ankylosing spondylitis or in good health (not recorded which). V and J are TRBV11-1 and TRBJ2-1, with D possibly TRBD2 on 6 matching bases. Sequencing was performed on blood, either unsorted or a sorted T cell fraction (not recorded which). CDR3 region: CASSFPRLGRPQTSSYNEQFF. The CDR3 DNA reads TGTGCCAGCAGCTTTCCAAGACTAGGCCGACCCCAAACTAGCTCCTACAATGAGCAGTTCTTC.